The clone carrying this T cell receptor (beta chain) was counted a single time. The antigen remains undetermined. Generated by immunoSEQ multiplex PCR, the TCRdb table keeps only in-frame clones and is missing some. The sample includes approximately 110,000 clones, around 90% of them seen just once. This specimen comes from a study of T cell responses to AZD1222 COVID-19 vaccine. Points from the study as a whole: Baseline seropositivity characterized only a handful of AZD1222 recipients. Researchers took repertoire samples only after the peak T cell response had come.

The CDR3 consists of 15 residues. V shed 5 bases, J shed 6 bases, and the junction held 12 bases outside the gene matches. Germline V gives CDR1 MNHEY, CDR2 SVGAGI. The chain is built from TRBV6-5 and TRBJ1-2; the match to TRBD1 covers 7 bases. This TCR was recovered from an adult who received the AZD1222 COVID-19 vaccine. The specimen comprised peripheral blood, sampled 28 days after the second AZD1222 dose. The CDR3 is CASSPPTGSNHGYTF. For the CDR3, the DNA is TGTGCCAGCAGTCCCCCGACAGGGTCCAATCATGGCTACACCTTC.